This TCR beta chain was recovered during a study of T cells in Graves' hyperthyroidism and ophthalmopathy (dated by TCRdb to the late 2010s). In the study overall: Peripheral blood samples were taken at the time of initial diagnosis, prior to any treatment. After blood sampling, hyperthyroidism patients were treated with methimazole at a starting dose of 30 mg daily, and ophthalmopathy patients were treated with high-dose intravenous methylprednisolone. For training and testing, the 80 to 100 patients in the discovery cohort were randomly divided in a 7:3 ratio. In addition, the study compared T-cell repertoires in thyroid tissue and in blood from roughly six Graves' hyperthyroidism patients. Prospective prediction of ophthalmopathy was tested in an independent validation cohort of fewer than 20 hyperthyroidism patients and roughly 16 patients who later progressed to ophthalmopathy. According to the paper, TCR Vbeta CDR3 sequencing was carried out on some 140 peripheral blood samples, which came from more than 40 ophthalmopathy, around 75 hyperthyroidism and around 17 progressor patients. To identify distinguishing TCR V-J signatures, a discovery cohort of 90 to 100 patients was used, comprising under 45 with Graves' ophthalmopathy and 57 with stable Graves' hyperthyroidism. What the study reported, not specific to this receptor: No statistical method was used to fix the sample size in advance, and group allocation was not hidden from the investigators. In validation, progression to ophthalmopathy was predicted by the model with nearly 71% sensitivity and 72% to 85% specificity, a median of approximately 7.1 months before onset. In cross-validation, a model built on a 13 V-J signature told ophthalmopathy apart from stable hyperthyroidism with 87.88% sensitivity and 81% to 82% specificity, and in testing the same model reached 80%/75%. Blood samples also contained most of the expanded thyroid clonotypes (frequency above 0.001), which suggests that blood repertoires may reflect thyroid immune responses.

The CDR3, cysteine through phenylalanine, is 11 amino acids long. The kept DNA is CDR3 alone, 33 bases in frame from the first base. CDR1 DFQATT and CDR2 SNEGSKA are derived from the germline V gene (reference sequence). The TCR beta CDR3 regions were amplified from RNA transcripts. A first-round RT-PCR of the TCR CDR3 used the HTBI primer set with the Qiagen OneStep RT-PCR kit. Libraries were constructed in a second round of multiplex PCR, after which size selection and purification were carried out. Libraries were sequenced paired-end with 100 bp reads on an Illumina HiSeq2000. The study's own analysis went as follows. SOAPnuke was used to process the raw data, throwing out any read that contained adapters or uncalled bases, had a mean Phred below 15, or lacked an exact constant-primer or identifier match. High-quality paired reads were merged with COPE v1.2.5, and unique nucleotide sequences were defined as clonotypes. MiTCR v1.1 was used to align the clonotypes against IMGT TRBV, TRBD and TRBJ reference segments. Analysis was restricted to V-J combinations with a frequency above 0.0001, which covered roughly 99% of repertoires. The TCS score was defined as the ratio of F50 (clonal expansion) to E x V (chaos), calculated using BLOSUM62-based TCRdist between CDR3 peptides within each V-J. Welch's t-statistics and random forest reduced roughly 500 V-J features to roughly 13, which were used in a naive Bayes classifier (R e1071). TCRdb passed the public sequencing reads through fastp at Q25 and MiXCR, retaining productive beta sequences. Every CDR3 protein is listed once, alongside the most common genes and DNA of its rows. These V and J calls derive from TCRdb rather than the authors' analysis. This sample holds roughly 350,000 distinct CDR3 sequences; around 13% were observed only once. Around 25% of the sample belongs to the ten largest clones.

About this clonotype itself: Its cognate antigen has yet to be identified. One junction end does not reproduce the germline sequence, and a read error may be involved.

Graves' hyperthyroidism was defined as stable when no progression to ophthalmopathy occurred over 18 months of follow-up. The hyperthyroidism patients were between 18 and 65 years old and newly diagnosed, with a disease duration of less than 2 months. Any patient with an uncontrolled infection, another autoimmune disease, pregnancy or lactation was excluded. Diagnoses were established on the basis of clinical symptoms, serum thyroxine and TRAb, thyroid ultrasound, and orbital computed tomography. Ficoll-Paque density gradient centrifugation was used to isolate PBMCs from under 11 ml of fresh peripheral blood. Trizol reagent was used to extract total RNA, and RNA quality was then checked on an Agilent 2100 Bioanalyzer.

This receptor was obtained from a woman between 25 and 40 years old with Graves' hyperthyroidism. The V and J genes are TRBV20-1 and TRBJ2-2, with 7 middle bases fitting TRBD2. Sequencing used blood. The CDR3 here reads CSAKDGGEPFF. Read as DNA, the sequence is TGCAGTGCTAAGGATGGGGGGGAGCCGTTTTTT.